This TCR beta chain was sequenced for a study of blood T cell repertoires in COVID-19. Study-level background: Whether acute or convalescent, the COVID-19 samples came from the United States, Italy and Spain. T cells, B-cell-depleted T cells, or PBMCs supplied cDNA or gDNA.

Measured with immunoSEQ multiplex PCR; TCRdb has only the in-frame clones, and not every one. The repertoire includes 160,000 or so clones, less than 90% of them detected once, and roughly 4% sits in the top ten. V shed 5 bases, J shed 6 bases, and the junction held 5 bases outside the gene matches. Germline values: CDR1 SGHTA, CDR2 FQGNSA. The CDR3 has 15 amino acids. The sample was peripheral blood. This TCR came from a woman aged 70-85 years with acute or convalescent COVID-19. The V gene is TRBV7-2, the J gene TRBJ2-1, with 12 bases fitting TRBD2. CDR3: CASSPTSGSVNEQFF. The CDR3 nucleotides are TGTGCCAGCAGCCCGACTAGCGGGAGTGTCAATGAGCAGTTCTTC.